The subject of this entry is one TCR beta chain. This entry is derived from a study of T cell responses to AZD1222 COVID-19 vaccine. Deletions cut 6 bases from V and 10 bases from J, with 13 bases between. The length of the CDR3 is 13 residues. Germline CDR1 reads SNHLY; CDR2 reads FYNNEI. Method: immunoSEQ multiplex PCR; TCRdb's copy keeps in-frame clones and lacks some. The data show roughly 200,000 clones, about 93% seen once. The sequence came from an adult who received the MenACWY meningococcal vaccine as a control. Sequences were derived from peripheral blood, sampled 28 days after the second dose of the MenACWY control vaccine. This sequence joins TRBV2 and TRBJ1-6; no reliable D call. The CDR3 here is CASSPRRTSPLHF. The CDR3 DNA is TGTGCCAGCAGCCCTCGACGGACCTCACCCCTCCACTTT.